The rows below give T cell receptor beta chains drawn from one sample of a study of cytomegalovirus exposure and HLA in healthy donors. Only in-frame clones appear in the TCRdb table, and some are missing; sequencing was by immunoSEQ multiplex PCR. The table lists 100,000 to 150,000 clones, less than 85% of them singletons. The sample was PBMCs. The receptors derive from a male donor in good health and CMV-seronegative. Both conserved end residues are part of each CDR3. Fields, in order: V gene, D gene, J gene, clone size, CDR3 protein, CDR3 DNA. The D gene is left open where the match is weak. The size field is filled for only some rows; it gives once, few, many or a size class.

TRBV4-3	TRBD2	TRBJ2-3	few	CASSQDFRGGTDTQYF	TGCGCCAGCAGCCAAGATTTCCGGGGGGGCACAGATACGCAGTATTTT
TRBV12-5	TRBD2	TRBJ2-7	few	CASGPGGIRYEQYF	TGTGCTAGTGGTCCCGGGGGGATCCGTTACGAGCAGTACTTC
TRBV13	NA	TRBJ2-2	NA	CASSLWGDNTGELFF	TGTGCCAGCAGCTTGTGGGGGGATAACACCGGGGAGCTGTTTTTT
TRBV21-1	NA	TRBJ2-5	NA	CASSPRRAGRETQYF	TGTGCCAGCAGCCCTAGGCGCGCCGGGAGAGAGACCCAGTACTTC
TRBV6-5	TRBD1	TRBJ2-2	NA	CASSYLGQGAGGELFF	TGTGCCAGCAGTTACCTCGGACAGGGGGCGGGCGGGGAGCTGTTTTTT
TRBV15	NA	TRBJ1-1	few	CATSRTLGRFRNTEAFF	TGTGCCACCAGCAGAACCTTGGGCAGGTTCAGGAACACTGAAGCTTTCTTT
TRBV7-2	NA	TRBJ2-2	NA	CAGSLYSGFRNTGELFF	TGTGCCGGCAGCTTATACTCCGGGTTTCGGAACACCGGGGAGCTGTTTTTT
TRBV30	TRBD2	TRBJ2-3	NA	CAWGQTSGTDTQYF	TGTGCCTGGGGACAGACTAGCGGCACAGATACGCAGTATTTT
TRBV7-2	TRBD1	TRBJ1-2	NA	CASSRDREDGYTF	TGTGCCAGCAGCCGCGACAGGGAAGATGGCTACACCTTC
TRBV4-2	TRBD1	TRBJ2-7	few	CASRETGMDEQYF	TGTGCCAGCAGAGAGACAGGGATGGACGAGCAGTACTTC
TRBV6-5	NA	TRBJ2-6	NA	CASSYWASGANVLTF	TGTGCCAGCAGTTACTGGGCCTCTGGGGCCAACGTCCTGACTTTC
TRBV5-4	NA	TRBJ2-6	NA	CASSSFRANVLTF	TGTGCCAGCAGCTCCTTTAGGGCCAACGTCCTGACTTTC
TRBV7-9	TRBD1	TRBJ1-1	NA	CASSLLDREPEAFF	TGTGCCAGCAGCCTTCTCGACAGGGAACCTGAAGCTTTCTTT
TRBV9	NA	TRBJ2-3	NA	CASSVDQGDTQYF	TGTGCCAGCAGCGTAGATCAGGGAGATACGCAGTATTTT
TRBV11-2	NA	TRBJ2-5	NA	CASSAWRAETQYF	TGTGCCAGCAGCGCTTGGAGGGCAGAGACCCAGTACTTC
TRBV11-2	TRBD2	TRBJ2-1	NA	CASSPLAGGGSNEQFF	TGTGCCAGCAGCCCCCTAGCGGGAGGGGGGAGCAATGAGCAGTTCTTC
TRBV6-1	NA	TRBJ1-3	NA	CASSGGGEASGNTIYF	TGTGCCAGCAGTGGTGGAGGGGAGGCCTCTGGAAACACCATATATTTT
TRBV6-5	NA	TRBJ1-1	NA	CASSSRENTEAFF	TGTGCCAGCAGTAGCAGGGAGAACACTGAAGCTTTCTTT
TRBV2	TRBD1	TRBJ1-1	once	CASSTGQGRAFF	TGTGCCAGCAGTACTGGACAGGGGCGGGCTTTCTTT
TRBV6-5	NA	TRBJ1-5	NA	CASSLGRGSNQPQHF	TGTGCCAGCAGCTTGGGACGGGGGTCCAATCAGCCCCAGCATTTT
TRBV19	NA	TRBJ1-1	NA	CASSMPTGLLTEAFF	TGTGCCAGTAGTATGCCCACAGGGTTGTTAACTGAAGCTTTCTTT
TRBV4-2	NA	TRBJ1-4	NA	CASRTLGEEDEKLFF	TGTGCCAGCAGAACCTTGGGGGAGGAGGATGAAAAACTGTTTTTT
TRBV4-1	TRBD1	TRBJ2-1	NA	CASSQDDRGFGKNEQFF	TGCGCCAGCAGCCAAGATGACAGGGGATTCGGCAAGAATGAGCAGTTCTTC
TRBV7-2	NA	TRBJ1-1	NA	CASSRLTYGGAAFF	TGTGCCAGCAGCCGACTAACCTACGGGGGTGCGGCTTTCTTT
TRBV6-6	NA	TRBJ1-1	NA	CASSYRGRNTEAFF	TGTGCCAGCAGTTACCGGGGGAGGAACACTGAAGCTTTCTTT
TRBV6-1	TRBD1	TRBJ1-1	few	CASSQRQGLATEAFF	TGTGCCAGCAGTCAGAGACAGGGTTTAGCCACTGAAGCTTTCTTT
TRBV11-3	TRBD2	TRBJ2-1	NA	CASKGLAGEGGEQFF	TGTGCCAGCAAGGGACTAGCGGGAGAGGGGGGTGAGCAGTTCTTC
TRBV28	NA	TRBJ1-5	once	CASSLGSRGPEESGNQPQHF	TGTGCCAGCAGTTTAGGATCCAGGGGCCCCGAGGAGTCAGGCAATCAGCCCCAGCATTTT
TRBV4-3	TRBD2	TRBJ2-1	NA	CASSQDQRGVSSYNEQFF	TGCGCCAGCAGCCAAGACCAGCGGGGGGTCAGCTCCTACAATGAGCAGTTCTTC
TRBV27	NA	TRBJ1-1	NA	CASRPTWVSGTEAFF	TGTGCCAGCAGGCCAACATGGGTCTCGGGGACTGAAGCTTTCTTT
TRBV9	TRBD1	TRBJ1-4	NA	CASSVGQGREKLFF	TGTGCCAGCAGCGTAGGACAGGGCCGAGAAAAACTGTTTTTT
TRBV5-8	NA	TRBJ2-2	NA	CASSFATGTGELFF	TGTGCCAGCAGCTTTGCGACAGGCACCGGGGAGCTGTTTTTT
TRBV5-1	NA	TRBJ2-6	NA	CASRTFGGGRRSGANVLTF	TGCGCCAGCAGAACATTTGGGGGGGGGCGAAGATCTGGGGCCAACGTCCTGACTTTC
TRBV12-5	NA	TRBJ2-2	NA	CASGQQGNTGELFF	TGTGCTAGTGGCCAACAGGGAAACACCGGGGAGCTGTTTTTT
TRBV4-1	NA	TRBJ1-2	NA	CASSQAGTPYGYTF	TGCGCCAGCAGCCAAGCTGGTACACCGTATGGCTACACCTTC
TRBV11-2	TRBD2	TRBJ2-1	NA	CASSLGTSGRGNEQFF	TGTGCCAGCAGCTTAGGGACTAGCGGGAGAGGCAATGAGCAGTTCTTC
TRBV11-2	TRBD2	TRBJ2-5	NA	CASSLGTSGQETQYF	TGTGCCAGCAGCTTAGGGACTAGCGGACAAGAGACCCAGTACTTC
TRBV7-9	TRBD2	TRBJ2-5	NA	CASSRTSGVSGMETQYF	TGTGCCAGCAGCCGGACTAGCGGGGTATCGGGTATGGAGACCCAGTACTTC
TRBV5-1	NA	TRBJ1-1	NA	CASSLGQVNTEAFF	TGCGCCAGCAGCTTGGGACAGGTGAACACTGAAGCTTTCTTT
TRBV30	TRBD1	TRBJ1-6	NA	CAWRDRETSPLHF	TGTGCCTGGAGGGACAGGGAGACTTCACCCCTCCACTTT
TRBV29-1	NA	TRBJ2-5	NA	CSSAGLAQETQYF	TGCAGCTCAGCAGGTCTAGCGCAGGAGACCCAGTACTTC
TRBV27	TRBD1	TRBJ1-2	NA	CASTPSKGDSWMYGYTF	TGTGCCAGCACTCCATCCAAAGGGGACAGCTGGATGTATGGCTACACCTTC
TRBV2	NA	TRBJ1-2	NA	CASSEVRVANYGYTF	TGTGCCAGCAGTGAAGTACGAGTAGCTAACTATGGCTACACCTTC
TRBV5-1	TRBD2	TRBJ2-6	NA	CASSWTSLGGISGANGLTF	TGCGCCAGCAGCTGGACCTCCTTGGGGGGGATCTCTGGGGCCAACGGCCTGACTTTC
TRBV9	TRBD2	TRBJ2-3	few	CASSAGLAGGTDTQYF	TGTGCCAGCAGCGCGGGACTAGCGGGGGGCACAGATACGCAGTATTTT
TRBV28	TRBD2	TRBJ2-7	once	CASILREGYEQYF	TGTGCCAGCATCCTTAGGGAGGGGTACGAGCAGTACTTC